These 19 T cell receptor beta chains were all obtained from the same sample, sequenced in a study of blood T cell repertoires in COVID-19. Sequenced by immunoSEQ multiplex PCR; TCRdb stores in-frame clones only, minus some. Here the sample spans 300,000 to 350,000 clones, around 91% being singletons. Sample: peripheral blood. The receptors derive from a woman between 18 and 30 years old who had recovered from COVID-19.

V gene TRBV4-3 combines with J gene TRBJ2-1; 11 positions match TRBD2. V lost 3 bases to trimming and J lost 0 bases; unmatched junction nucleotides: 19. Germline V CDR1 and CDR2: LGHNA, YSLEER. This CDR3 comprises 22 residues. The CDR3 is CASSHKASPGLAERTSYNEQFF. The CDR3, as DNA: TGCGCCAGCAGCCACAAAGCCTCTCCGGGACTAGCGGAGAGGACCTCCTACAATGAGCAGTTCTTC.

The rearrangement joins TRBV2 to TRBJ1-1; tentatively, D is TRBD1 (5 bases). The CDR3 is 14 residues long. Germline-derived CDR1 and CDR2 are SNHLY and FYNNEI. V was pared by 0 bases and J by 5 bases, with 10 bases between. The CDR3 DNA reads TGTGCCAGCAGTGAAGCGCTTGGGGGGACTGAAGCTTTCTTT. The encoded protein is CASSEALGGTEAFF.

This chain uses TRBV5-1 with TRBJ1-1; 7 nucleotides agree with TRBD1. Trimming removed 1 base from V and 2 bases from J; junction bases left unmatched: 2. The germline CDR1 and CDR2 sequences are SGHRS and YFSETQ. The CDR3 has 14 residues. The CDR3 reads CASSLTGANTEAFF. CDR3 in DNA: TGCGCCAGCAGCTTGACAGGGGCTAACACTGAAGCTTTCTTT.

The chain is built from TRBV11-3 and TRBJ2-5; D uncertain. Germline V gene data show CDR1 as SGHNT and CDR2 as YENEEA. The CDR3 is 14 residues long. V was cut by 4 bases and J by 2 bases, with 11 bases left in between. The CDR3 DNA reads as TGTGCCAGCAGCTCCCGAGGCGGTCAAGAGACCCAGTACTTC. This sequence encodes CASSSRGGQETQYF.

CDR3 sequence (DNA): TGTGCCAGCAGTCCGGGACAGGGGCGTTCACCCCTCCACTTT. It translates to CASSPGQGRSPLHF. This chain links TRBV9 with TRBJ1-6, with 10 bases lining up with TRBD1. The CDR3 spans 14 residues. V gave up 5 bases and J gave up 9 bases; unmatched junction bases: 5. Germline V gene data show CDR1 as SGDLS and CDR2 as YYNGEE.

This clone was recorded once. The chain carries TRBV4-3 and TRBJ2-1; 10 nucleotides line up with TRBD2. The ends lost 2 bases at V and 8 bases at J; junction bases unmatched: 6. This CDR3 is built from 15 residues. Germline-derived CDR1 and CDR2 are LGHNA and YSLEER. This CDR3 reads CASSQLASGSYEQFF. The CDR3, as DNA: TGCGCCAGCAGCCAATTGGCTAGCGGGAGCTATGAGCAGTTCTTC.

The chain carries TRBV6-6 and TRBJ2-7; D perhaps matches TRBD1 (5 bases). Germline V gene lookup returns CDR1 MNHNY and CDR2 SVGAGI (reference sequence). The CDR3 consists of 13 residues. V was pared by 2 bases and J by 6 bases, with 11 bases between. In nucleotides, the CDR3 is TGTGCCAGCAGTTACGCAGGGTATTCCGAGCAGTACGTC. Encoded protein: CASSYAGYSEQYV.

The chain employs TRBV6-1 and TRBJ2-2; 7 bases line up with TRBD2. Germline V lookup: CDR1 MNHNS, CDR2 SASEGT. The ends lost 4 bases at V and 2 bases at J; junction bases unmatched: 7. This CDR3 region has 16 residues. The chain's CDR3 is CASSVTAGLNTGELFF. The CDR3 coding sequence is TGTGCCAGCAGTGTGACAGCGGGACTTAACACCGGGGAGCTGTTTTTT.

V gene TRBV5-4 combines with J gene TRBJ2-1, with a weak D call TRBD1 (6 bases). This CDR3 contains 16 residues. V gave up 1 base and J gave up 11 bases, with 22 bases separating them. The germline CDR1 and CDR2 sequences are SGHNT and YYREEE (reference sequence). The CDR3 nucleotides read TGTGCCAGCAGCTTGTCGGGTCGGGACACCTATCCGAAGCAGTTCTTC. This codes for CASSLSGRDTYPKQFF.

This clone was seen once. The V call is TRBV30, the J call TRBJ1-6, with D unclear. Trimming cost V 4 bases and J 5 bases, with 12 bases left between them. The germline CDR1 and CDR2 sequences are GTSNPN and SVGIG (reference sequence). This CDR3 region has 14 residues. CDR3 sequence (DNA): TGTGCCTGGACGGGAGGTCGGAATAATTCACCCCTCCACTTT. It codes for CAWTGGRNNSPLHF.

The rearrangement links TRBV12-5 to TRBJ2-1; possible D gene TRBD2, 6 bases. Looked up from germline, CDR1 is LGHNT and CDR2 is FRNRAP. The germline V and J ends were trimmed by 3 bases and 5 bases, with 20 bases remaining between them. The CDR3 extends over 17 amino acids. The CDR3 region has the DNA TGTGCTAGTGGTTTTTTTGTCGGGAGAAGTTCGGACAATGAGCAGTTCTTC. Its translation: CASGFFVGRSSDNEQFF.

This clone was found a few times. The chain combines TRBV7-8 with TRBJ1-2; tentatively, D is TRBD1 (5 bases). CDR1 and CDR2 (germline): SGHVS, FQNEAQ. Trimming took 5 bases from V and 8 from J, leaving 15 bases between them. The CDR3 runs to 13 residues. CDR3 residues: CASSPQGTSGYTF. CDR3 DNA: TGTGCCAGCAGCCCACAAGGGACTTCCGGCTACACCTTC.

As DNA, the CDR3 is TGTGCCAGCAATCGGTTCCTACTAGCGGGAGTCGGGGAGACCCAGTACTTC. It specifies CASNRFLLAGVGETQYF. The chain links TRBV2 to TRBJ2-5; 11 nucleotides line up with TRBD2. The germline CDR1 and CDR2 sequences are SNHLY and FYNNEI. The junction had 15 bases not matched to a gene; V was cut back by 7 bases and J by 5 bases. CDR3 length: 17 residues.

The chain uses TRBV6-2 or TRBV6-3 and TRBJ1-5, with D unresolved. Trimming pared 4 bases from V and 6 bases from J, leaving 10 bases between. CDR1 MNHEY and CDR2 SVGEGT come from the germline V gene. This CDR3 has 13 amino acids. The CDR3, as DNA: TGTGCCAGCAGTTCGGTGGTCGGTCAGCCCCAGCATTTT. Translating it yields CASSSVVGQPQHF.

This chain connects TRBV7-8 to TRBJ1-1, with D possibly TRBD1 on 6 matching bases. The CDR3 runs to 15 residues. The germline V gene has CDR1 SGHVS and CDR2 FQNEAQ. Trimming shortened V by 4 bases and J by 0 bases, and 12 bases separated the two germline ends. The CDR3 spells CASSSPGHLNTEAFF. The CDR3 bases are TGTGCCAGCAGCTCTCCGGGACATTTGAACACTGAAGCTTTCTTT.

The rearrangement joins TRBV3-1 (or the pseudogene TRBV3-2) to TRBJ2-1; TRBD2 agrees at 11 bases. V lost 2 bases to trimming and J lost 4 bases; unmatched junction nucleotides: 10. The CDR3 runs 18 residues. Per the germline V gene, CDR1 is LGHDT and CDR2 is YNNKEL (reference sequence). This CDR3 reads CASSQTLPGLAAYNEQFF. CDR3 DNA sequence: TGTGCCAGCAGCCAAACTTTGCCGGGACTAGCGGCTTACAATGAGCAGTTCTTC.

DNA for the CDR3: TGTGCCAGCAGCTTGAGTCAGGGTTGGGCAGATACGCAGTATTTT. This gives the protein CASSLSQGWADTQYF. This chain connects TRBV13 to TRBJ2-3, with D possibly TRBD1 on 5 matching bases. Germline V gives CDR1 PRHDT, CDR2 FYEKMQ (reference sequence). V was shortened by 3 bases and J by 4 bases, with 14 bases between the two germline ends. The CDR3 contains 15 residues.

The chain combines TRBV5-4 with TRBJ1-1, with a possible D match to TRBD1 (6 bases). CDR3 length equals 15 residues. Germline values: CDR1 SGHNT, CDR2 YYREEE (reference sequence). The V gene lost 0 bases and the J gene lost 5 bases, with 14 bases spanning the gap. The CDR3 DNA sequence: TGTGCCAGCAGCTTGGCCGCACAGGGAGAGACTGAAGCTTTCTTT. Amino acids: CASSLAAQGETEAFF.

V and J are TRBV5-5 and TRBJ1-4; possible D gene TRBD1, 5 bases. Trimming took off 4 bases at V and 6 bases at J, with 31 bases between the two ends. The germline gives CDR1 SGHKS, CDR2 YYEKEE (reference sequence). The CDR3 spans 20 residues. This chain's CDR3 is CASSPRGSVEGRSSYEKLFF. The CDR3 region has the DNA TGTGCCAGCAGCCCGCGGGGGAGCGTGGAGGGCAGGAGTTCGTATGAAAAACTGTTTTTT.